This T cell receptor beta chain was captured by sequencing in a study of read filtering for tumor transcriptome and immune sequencing. At least ten counts were recorded for this clonotype. Molecular barcoded adaptors covering alpha/delta and beta/gamma chains were used on roughly 400 ng RNA. MiXCR, run by TCRdb on the reads, gives a single entry per CDR3 protein. The data hold approximately 61,000 distinct CDR3 sequences, with around 21% observed a single time. The sequence derives from a donor at least 40 years old with multiple myeloma. Sequenced input: a population of CD138-negative cells sorted from bone marrow.

CDR3: CSVSLAFNEQFF. CDR3 DNA: TGCAGCGTTTCTCTAGCGTTTAATGAGCAGTTCTTC. The chain couples TRBV29-1 to TRBJ2-1; D is perhaps TRBD2 (6 bases). Germline assignment: CDR1 SQVTM and CDR2 ANQGSEA. This CDR3 has 12 residues. Between the trimmed V and J ends, which lost 5 bases and 7 bases, there was a span of 12 bases.